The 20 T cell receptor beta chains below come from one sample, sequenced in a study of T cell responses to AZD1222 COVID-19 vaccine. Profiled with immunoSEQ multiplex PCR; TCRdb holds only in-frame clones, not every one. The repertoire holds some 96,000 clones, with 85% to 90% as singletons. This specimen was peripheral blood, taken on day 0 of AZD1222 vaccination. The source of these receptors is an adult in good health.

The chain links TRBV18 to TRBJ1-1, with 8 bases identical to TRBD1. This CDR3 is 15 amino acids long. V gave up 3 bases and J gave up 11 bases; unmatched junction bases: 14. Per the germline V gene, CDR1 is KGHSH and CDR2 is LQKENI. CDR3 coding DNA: TGTGCCAGCTCACCGCAGGGGGCTGATTTGGATGGGGCTTTCTTT. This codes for CASSPQGADLDGAFF.

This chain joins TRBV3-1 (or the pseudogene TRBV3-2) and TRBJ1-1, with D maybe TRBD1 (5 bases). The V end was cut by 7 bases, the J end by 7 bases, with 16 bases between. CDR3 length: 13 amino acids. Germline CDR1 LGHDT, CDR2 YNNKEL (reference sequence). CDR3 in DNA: TGTGCCAGCACCGACCGGGGCGCACATGAAGCTTTCTTT. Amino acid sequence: CASTDRGAHEAFF.

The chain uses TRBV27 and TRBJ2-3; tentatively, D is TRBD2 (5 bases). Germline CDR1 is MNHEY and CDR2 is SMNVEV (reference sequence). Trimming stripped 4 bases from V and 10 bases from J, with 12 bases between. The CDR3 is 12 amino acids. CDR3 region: CASSSTSDAQYF. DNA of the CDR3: TGTGCCAGCAGTTCAACTAGTGATGCGCAGTATTTT.

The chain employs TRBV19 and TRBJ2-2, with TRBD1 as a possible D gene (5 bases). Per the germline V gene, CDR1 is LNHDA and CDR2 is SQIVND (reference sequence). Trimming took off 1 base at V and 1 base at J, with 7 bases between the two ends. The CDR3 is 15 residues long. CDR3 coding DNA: TGTGCCAGTAGTATAGGGCAGGGGAACACCGGGGAGCTGTTTTTT. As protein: CASSIGQGNTGELFF.

CDR3 sequence reads: CASSDSGGLSGNTIYF. The CDR3 region has the DNA TGTGCCAGCAGCGACAGTGGAGGACTCTCTGGAAACACCATATATTTT. The V gene is TRBV9, the J gene TRBJ1-3, with D uncertain. Germline V gene lookup returns CDR1 SGDLS and CDR2 YYNGEE. The V end lost 3 bases, the J end lost 0 bases, and 13 bases lay between the germline ends. The CDR3 length is 16 residues.

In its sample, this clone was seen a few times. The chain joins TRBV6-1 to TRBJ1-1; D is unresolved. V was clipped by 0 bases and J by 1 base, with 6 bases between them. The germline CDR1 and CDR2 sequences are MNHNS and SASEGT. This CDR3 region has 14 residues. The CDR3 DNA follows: TGTGCCAGCAGTGAAGCTTGGCCGAACACTGAAGCTTTCTTT. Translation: CASSEAWPNTEAFF.

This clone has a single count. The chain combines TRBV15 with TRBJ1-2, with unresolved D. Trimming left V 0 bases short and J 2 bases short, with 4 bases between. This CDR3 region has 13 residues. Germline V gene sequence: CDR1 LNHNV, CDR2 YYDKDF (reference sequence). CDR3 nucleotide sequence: TGTGCCACCAGCAGAGACCAAAACTATGGCTACACCTTC. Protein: CATSRDQNYGYTF.

The DNA of the CDR3 is TGTGCCAGCACCTCCCTCCGGGGGACTACTAACACTGAAGCTTTCTTT. Translated, it gives CASTSLRGTTNTEAFF. J is TRBJ1-1 and V is TRBV2; TRBD1 might be the D (5 bases). Trimming removed 7 bases at V and 2 bases at J, with 20 bases between. The CDR3 is made up of 16 amino acids. Per germline, CDR1 SNHLY and CDR2 FYNNEI.

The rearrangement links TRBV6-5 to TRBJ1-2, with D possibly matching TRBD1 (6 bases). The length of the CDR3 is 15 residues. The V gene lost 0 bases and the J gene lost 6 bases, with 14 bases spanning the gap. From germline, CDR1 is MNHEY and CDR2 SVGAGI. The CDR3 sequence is CASSYSSGGLDGYTF. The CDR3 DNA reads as TGTGCCAGCAGTTACTCTTCCGGGGGCTTAGATGGCTACACCTTC.

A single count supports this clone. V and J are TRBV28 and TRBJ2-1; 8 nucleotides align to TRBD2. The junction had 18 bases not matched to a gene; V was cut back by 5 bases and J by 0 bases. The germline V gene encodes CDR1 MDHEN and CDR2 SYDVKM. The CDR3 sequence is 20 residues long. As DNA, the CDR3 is TGTGCCAGCAGTACTCGACTGGGGACTAGGGGGGGCCACTCCTACAATGAGCAGTTCTTC. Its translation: CASSTRLGTRGGHSYNEQFF.

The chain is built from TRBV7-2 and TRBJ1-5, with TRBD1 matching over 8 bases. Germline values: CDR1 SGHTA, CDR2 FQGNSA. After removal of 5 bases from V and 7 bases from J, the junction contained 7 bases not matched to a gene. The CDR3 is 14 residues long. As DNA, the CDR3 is TGTGCCAGCAGCCAGGACAGGGTCGCCCAGCCCCAGCATTTT. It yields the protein CASSQDRVAQPQHF.

The DNA for the CDR3 is TGTGCCAGTAAGGGAGTTGCGAGATTGAACACTGAAGCTTTCTTT. Protein sequence: CASKGVARLNTEAFF. The chain recombines TRBV19 with TRBJ1-1; no clear D gene. The CDR3 consists of 15 residues. The V gene's germline CDR1 is LNHDA and CDR2 SQIVND (reference sequence). V dropped 7 bases and J dropped 0 bases, with 15 bases sitting between them.

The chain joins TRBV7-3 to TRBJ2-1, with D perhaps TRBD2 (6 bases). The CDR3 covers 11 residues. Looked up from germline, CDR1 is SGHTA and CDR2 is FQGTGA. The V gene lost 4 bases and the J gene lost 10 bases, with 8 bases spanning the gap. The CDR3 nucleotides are TGTGCCAGCAGCTCCGCGGGAGAGCAGTTCTTC. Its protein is CASSSAGEQFF.

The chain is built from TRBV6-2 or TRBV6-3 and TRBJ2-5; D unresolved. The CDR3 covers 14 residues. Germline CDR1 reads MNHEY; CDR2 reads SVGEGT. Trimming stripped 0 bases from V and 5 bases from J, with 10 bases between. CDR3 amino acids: CASSYSFGGETQYF. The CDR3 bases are TGTGCCAGCAGTTACTCTTTCGGTGGGGAGACCCAGTACTTC.

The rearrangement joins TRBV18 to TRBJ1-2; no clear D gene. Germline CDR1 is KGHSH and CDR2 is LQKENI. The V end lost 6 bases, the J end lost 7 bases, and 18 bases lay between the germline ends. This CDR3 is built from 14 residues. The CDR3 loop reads CASSLGEGDSGYTF. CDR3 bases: TGTGCCAGCTCCCTCGGGGAGGGCGATTCTGGCTACACCTTC.

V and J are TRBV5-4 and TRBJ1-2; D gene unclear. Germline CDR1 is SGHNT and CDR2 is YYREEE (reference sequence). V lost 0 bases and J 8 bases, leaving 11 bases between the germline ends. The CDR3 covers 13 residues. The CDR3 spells CASSLDRPWGYTF. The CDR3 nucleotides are TGTGCCAGCAGCTTGGACCGCCCTTGGGGCTACACCTTC.

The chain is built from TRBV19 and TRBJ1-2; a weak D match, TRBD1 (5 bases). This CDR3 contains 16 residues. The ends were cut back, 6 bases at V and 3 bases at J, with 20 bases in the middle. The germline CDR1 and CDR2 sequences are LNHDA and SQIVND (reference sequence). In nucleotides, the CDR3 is TGTGCCAGTAGCATCATCTGGGGGTCCGACGACTATGGCTACACCTTC. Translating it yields CASSIIWGSDDYGYTF.

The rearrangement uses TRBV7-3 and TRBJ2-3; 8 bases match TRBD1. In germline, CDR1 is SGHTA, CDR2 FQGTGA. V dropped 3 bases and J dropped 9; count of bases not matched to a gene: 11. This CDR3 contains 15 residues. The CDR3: CASSFRQGAFETQYF. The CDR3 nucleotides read TGTGCCAGCAGCTTCAGGCAGGGGGCATTCGAGACGCAGTATTTT.

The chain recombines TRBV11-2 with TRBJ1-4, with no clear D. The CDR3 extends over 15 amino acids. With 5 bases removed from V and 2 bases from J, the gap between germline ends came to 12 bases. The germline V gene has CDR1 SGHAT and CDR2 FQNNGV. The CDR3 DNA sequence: TGTGCCAGCAGCCCCGTCGGCTCCACTAATGAAAAACTGTTTTTT. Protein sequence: CASSPVGSTNEKLFF. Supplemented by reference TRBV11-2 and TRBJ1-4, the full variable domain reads EAGVAQSPRYKIIEKRQSVAFWCNPISGHATLYWYQQILGQGPKLLIQFQNNGVVDDSQLPKDRFSAERLKGVDSTLKIQPAKLEDSAVYLCASSPVGSTNEKLFFGSGTQLSVL.

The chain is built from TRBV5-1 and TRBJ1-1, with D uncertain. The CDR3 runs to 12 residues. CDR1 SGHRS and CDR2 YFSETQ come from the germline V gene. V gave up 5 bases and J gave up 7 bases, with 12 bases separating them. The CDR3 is CASRREPGEAFF. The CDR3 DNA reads TGCGCCAGCAGGAGGGAGCCGGGTGAAGCTTTCTTT.